The rows below give T cell receptor beta chains drawn from one sample of a study of OX40 agonist ivuxolimab in advanced cancers. Here immunoSEQ multiplex PCR was the method, and the copy in TCRdb shows in-frame clones only, minus some. Here the sample spans roughly 20,000 clones, more than 65% being singletons. The specimen comprised CD4+ or CD8+ T cells sorted from blood, sampled in a trial of the OX40 agonist ivuxolimab. Source of these receptors: an adult with an advanced solid tumor such as melanoma, head and neck, liver or kidney cancer. Both conserved end residues are part of each CDR3. D genes are given only for firm matches. Size tells how often a clone was seen (once, few, many) or the class of an expanded clone, and some rows leave it out.

D gene,J gene,V gene,clone size,CDR3 DNA,CDR3 protein
-,TRBJ1-1,TRBV2,-,TGTGCCAGCAGTGAGTTCGGCCCCACGATCGCTTTCTTT,CASSEFGPTIAFF
-,TRBJ2-6,TRBV5-1,few,TGCGCCAGCAGCTTGGACGACTCTGGGGCCAACGTCCTGACTTTC,CASSLDDSGANVLTF
-,TRBJ2-6,TRBV19,-,TGTGCCAGTAGTTCGACAGGTTTCTCTGGGGCCAACGTCCTGACTTTC,CASSSTGFSGANVLTF
-,TRBJ2-2,TRBV6-6,-,TGTGCCAGCAGGAAGACTGGCACCGGGGAGCTGTTTTTT,CASRKTGTGELFF
-,TRBJ2-5,TRBV10-3,-,TGTGCCATCAGTTCACAAGGGACTCCGATAGTTGACTTC,CAISSQGTPIVDF
-,TRBJ1-5,TRBV28,-,TGTGCCAGCAGTAAAAATCCTACAGGACGTAGTATTCAGCCCCAGCATTTT,CASSKNPTGRSIQPQHF
-,TRBJ1-1,TRBV10-3,once,TGTGCCATCAGTCAAAGTACAGGGATCAACACTGAAGCTTTCTTT,CAISQSTGINTEAFF
-,TRBJ2-7,TRBV10-2,-,TGCGCCAGCAGTGAGTCAATGCGGGGAGTCTACGAGCAGTACTTC,CASSESMRGVYEQYF
-,TRBJ2-7,TRBV28,-,TGTGCCAGTTCCGGGCCGTTCTACGAGCAGTACTTC,CASSGPFYEQYF
TRBD1,TRBJ1-5,TRBV27,-,TGTGCCAGCAGTTTAGACGGCAGGGGGCAGCGTCAGCCCCAGCATTTT,CASSLDGRGQRQPQHF
TRBD2,TRBJ2-1,TRBV7-9,-,TGTGCCAGCAGCTTCGGACTAGCGGACAATGAGCAGTTCTTC,CASSFGLADNEQFF
-,TRBJ2-2,TRBV25-1,-,TGTGCCAGCCAACCTCCCAATAGGGAGAACACCGGGGAGCTGTTTTTT,CASQPPNRENTGELFF
TRBD2,TRBJ2-1,TRBV5-1,once,TGCGCCAGCAGCTTGTCTAGCGGGGGGTACAATGAGCAGTTCTTC,CASSLSSGGYNEQFF
-,TRBJ2-1,TRBV10-1,-,TGCGCCAGCTCGCGAGGGCGGGCTGAGCAGTTCTTC,CASSRGRAEQFF
TRBD2,TRBJ2-7,TRBV9,-,TGTGCCAGCAGCGTAGATCGGGCGCTAGCGGGAAACGAGCAGTACTTC,CASSVDRALAGNEQYF
-,TRBJ2-1,TRBV6-1,-,TGTGCCAGCGACACAAGCGAGCAGTTCTTC,CASDTSEQFF
TRBD2,TRBJ2-7,TRBV5-6,-,TGTGCCAGCAGCCCTGAGAGACGGCGGGAGAGAAACGAGCAGTACTTC,CASSPERRRERNEQYF
-,TRBJ2-3,TRBV28,-,TGTGCCAGCAGTTTAAGAAGAGATACGCAGTATTTT,CASSLRRDTQYF
TRBD1,TRBJ2-1,TRBV27,-,TGTGCCAGCAGACGGGGACAGGGTTCCTACAATGAGCAGTTCTTC,CASRRGQGSYNEQFF
-,TRBJ2-7,TRBV30,-,TGTGCCTGGAGTTCCAGGGGGGCATACGAGCAGTACTTC,CAWSSRGAYEQYF
TRBD2,TRBJ2-5,TRBV30,-,TGTGCCTGGAGTAGGGGTCTAGCGGGAGGGCCTGAGACCCAGTACTTC,CAWSRGLAGGPETQYF
-,TRBJ1-1,TRBV10-3,once,TGTGCCATCAGTGAAGGGTCCCCGACTGAAGCTTTCTTT,CAISEGSPTEAFF
-,TRBJ1-5,TRBV19,few,TGTGCCAGTAGCCCCCCGGACAGTGGACCCCTTAATCAGCCCCAGCATTTT,CASSPPDSGPLNQPQHF
-,TRBJ1-2,TRBV28,-,TGTGCCAGCAGTCTCCCGGGCCAGGGAGGTCATGGCTACACCTTC,CASSLPGQGGHGYTF
-,TRBJ1-1,TRBV19,-,TGTGCCAGTAGTATGGGTAGGCAGATGAACACTGAAGCTTTCTTT,CASSMGRQMNTEAFF
-,TRBJ2-7,TRBV6-5,-,TGTGCCAGCAGTTACTCGGATAGCGTCCCTACCAACGAGCAGTACTTC,CASSYSDSVPTNEQYF
-,TRBJ2-7,TRBV12-5,few,TGTGCTAGTGGTTTGATCGGGATCGACGAGCAGTACTTC,CASGLIGIDEQYF
TRBD1,TRBJ2-3,TRBV28,-,TGTGCCAGCAGTTTATACAGGGGAGCAGATACGCAGTATTTT,CASSLYRGADTQYF
-,TRBJ2-7,TRBV7-8,-,TGTGCCAGCTCCGGCCTTGCAGTGAGCTCCTACGAGCAGTACTTC,CASSGLAVSSYEQYF
-,TRBJ1-1,TRBV18,-,TGTGCCAGCTCACCGTTGTCGGGGAACACTGAAGCTTTCTTT,CASSPLSGNTEAFF
TRBD1,TRBJ2-4,TRBV2,-,TGTGCCAGCAGTGAAGGTTGGGCAGGGGGTCCCAAAAACATTCAGTACTTC,CASSEGWAGGPKNIQYF
-,TRBJ1-4,TRBV4-3,-,TGCGCCAGCAGCCAAGATAACAGGGTTTTTAATGAAAAACTGTTTTTT,CASSQDNRVFNEKLFF
TRBD1,TRBJ2-5,TRBV7-3,-,TGTGCCAGCAGCCGACGAGGACAGGGGCAGGGAGAGACCCAGTACTTC,CASSRRGQGQGETQYF
TRBD2,TRBJ2-7,TRBV5-4,-,TGTGCCAGCCCCGTTTATTTGCTAGCGGACTTCTACGAGCAGTACTTC,CASPVYLLADFYEQYF
-,TRBJ1-1,TRBV6-1,-,TGTGCCAGCAGCCTTCCGACGAACACTGAAGCTTTCTTT,CASSLPTNTEAFF
-,TRBJ1-2,TRBV2,-,TGTGCCAGCAGTGTCAGTGGCCCCTATGGCTACACCTTC,CASSVSGPYGYTF
-,TRBJ1-2,TRBV7-9,few,TGTGCCAGCAGCCAGCCGCGTCACTATGGCTACACCTTC,CASSQPRHYGYTF
-,TRBJ1-2,TRBV7-9,-,TGTGCCAGCAGCTTAGGGGGTCGGGGGCAGAAGGGCTACACCTTC,CASSLGGRGQKGYTF
TRBD2,TRBJ2-5,TRBV7-8,-,TGTGCCAGCAGCTTATCGGCTAGCGGGAGAGAGACCCAGTACTTC,CASSLSASGRETQYF
TRBD2,TRBJ2-7,TRBV5-1,few,TGCGCCAGCAGCCGAAGGTGGAGCGGGGAATCCTTCTACGAGCAGTACTTC,CASSRRWSGESFYEQYF
-,TRBJ2-2,TRBV5-1,-,TGCGCCAGCAGTCCAGGGCACACCGGGGAGCTGTTTTTT,CASSPGHTGELFF
-,TRBJ2-3,TRBV19,-,TGTGCCAGCCATCCAGGCGGACCAAGCACAGATACGCAGTATTTT,CASHPGGPSTDTQYF
-,TRBJ1-5,TRBV10-1,-,TGCGCCAGCAGTGTGGGCCTGGGGCAGCCCCAGCATTTT,CASSVGLGQPQHF
-,TRBJ1-1,TRBV2,-,TGTGCCAGCAATTTTCGGGGGGTAGCCACTGAAGCTTTCTTT,CASNFRGVATEAFF
-,TRBJ2-3,TRBV7-2,-,TGTGCCAGCAGCTTAGGACAGACAGATACGCAGTATTTT,CASSLGQTDTQYF
-,TRBJ2-1,TRBV7-2,-,TGTGCCAGCAGCTTAGCCAGAATCGCAGGCAACGAGCAGTTCTTC,CASSLARIAGNEQFF
-,TRBJ2-3,TRBV5-1,-,TGCGCCAGCAAGTGGAGCCCCTACACAGATACGCAGTATTTT,CASKWSPYTDTQYF
-,TRBJ2-1,TRBV21-1,-,TGTGCCAGCAGCAAAGAGAAGACAGCGGGAGGACCCTCCTACAATGAGCAGTTCTTC,CASSKEKTAGGPSYNEQFF
-,TRBJ2-7,TRBV6-5,-,TGTGCCAGCAGGAAGGCGGGGCTGTACGAGCAGTACTTC,CASRKAGLYEQYF
TRBD1,TRBJ1-2,TRBV9,-,TGTGCCAGCAGGGGACAGGGGGAAGGCTACACCTTC,CASRGQGEGYTF
TRBD1,TRBJ2-4,TRBV19,once,TGTGCCAGTATTGACACAGGGGGAGCCAAAAACATTCAGTACTTC,CASIDTGGAKNIQYF
TRBD2,TRBJ2-1,TRBV7-9,-,TGTGCCAGCACCCTTATGGGGGGGAGGGATTACAATGAGCAGTTCTTC,CASTLMGGRDYNEQFF
-,TRBJ2-2,TRBV7-3,-,TGTGCCAGCAGCCCCACACTGAACACCGGGGAGCTGTTTTTT,CASSPTLNTGELFF